This T cell receptor beta chain is drawn from a study of OX40 agonist ivuxolimab in advanced cancers. Trimming left V 0 bases short and J 2 bases short, with 6 bases between. The CDR3 runs to 13 residues. Germline CDR1 is SGHNT and CDR2 is YYREEE (reference sequence). Using immunoSEQ multiplex PCR, the repertoire was profiled, and TCRdb retains in-frame clones only, with some absent. The sample has some 71,000 clones, around 84% seen once. The source material was CD4+ or CD8+ T cells sorted from blood, sampled in a trial of the OX40 agonist ivuxolimab. This TCR came from an adult with an advanced solid tumor such as melanoma, head and neck, liver or kidney cancer. The chain has TRBV5-4 and TRBJ2-7; no definite D call. The chain's CDR3 is CASSLEQPYEQYF. CDR3 coding DNA: TGTGCCAGCAGCTTGGAACAACCCTACGAGCAGTACTTC.